The T cell receptor (beta chain) under discussion was sequenced for a study of blood T cell repertoires in COVID-19. Looking at the study overall: Researchers got acute and convalescent COVID-19 samples from the United States, Italy and Spain. PBMCs, B-cell-depleted T cells, or T cells were the source of the cDNA or gDNA that made up the material.

Original analysis: Using reference gene primer amplification, nucleated cell counts were estimated. Libraries were prepared by immunoSEQ multiplex PCR; TCRdb keeps only in-frame clonotypes and omits some of them. V, J and clone size derive from that table, while D and trimming were established from the DNA sequence. The table records 250,000 or so clones, roughly 80% of them present only once. V shed 2 bases and J shed 4 bases, with 5 bases lying between them. The germline gives CDR1 MNHEY, CDR2 SVGEGT. The CDR3 totals 12 residues. The gene calls are TRBV6-2 or TRBV6-3 and TRBJ1-2, with TRBD1 as a possible D gene (5 bases). This receptor was identified in a young woman with acute or convalescent COVID-19. The source material was peripheral blood. The CDR3 nucleotides read TGTGCCAGCAGTTACGACAGCTATGGCTACACCTTC. Protein sequence: CASSYDSYGYTF.